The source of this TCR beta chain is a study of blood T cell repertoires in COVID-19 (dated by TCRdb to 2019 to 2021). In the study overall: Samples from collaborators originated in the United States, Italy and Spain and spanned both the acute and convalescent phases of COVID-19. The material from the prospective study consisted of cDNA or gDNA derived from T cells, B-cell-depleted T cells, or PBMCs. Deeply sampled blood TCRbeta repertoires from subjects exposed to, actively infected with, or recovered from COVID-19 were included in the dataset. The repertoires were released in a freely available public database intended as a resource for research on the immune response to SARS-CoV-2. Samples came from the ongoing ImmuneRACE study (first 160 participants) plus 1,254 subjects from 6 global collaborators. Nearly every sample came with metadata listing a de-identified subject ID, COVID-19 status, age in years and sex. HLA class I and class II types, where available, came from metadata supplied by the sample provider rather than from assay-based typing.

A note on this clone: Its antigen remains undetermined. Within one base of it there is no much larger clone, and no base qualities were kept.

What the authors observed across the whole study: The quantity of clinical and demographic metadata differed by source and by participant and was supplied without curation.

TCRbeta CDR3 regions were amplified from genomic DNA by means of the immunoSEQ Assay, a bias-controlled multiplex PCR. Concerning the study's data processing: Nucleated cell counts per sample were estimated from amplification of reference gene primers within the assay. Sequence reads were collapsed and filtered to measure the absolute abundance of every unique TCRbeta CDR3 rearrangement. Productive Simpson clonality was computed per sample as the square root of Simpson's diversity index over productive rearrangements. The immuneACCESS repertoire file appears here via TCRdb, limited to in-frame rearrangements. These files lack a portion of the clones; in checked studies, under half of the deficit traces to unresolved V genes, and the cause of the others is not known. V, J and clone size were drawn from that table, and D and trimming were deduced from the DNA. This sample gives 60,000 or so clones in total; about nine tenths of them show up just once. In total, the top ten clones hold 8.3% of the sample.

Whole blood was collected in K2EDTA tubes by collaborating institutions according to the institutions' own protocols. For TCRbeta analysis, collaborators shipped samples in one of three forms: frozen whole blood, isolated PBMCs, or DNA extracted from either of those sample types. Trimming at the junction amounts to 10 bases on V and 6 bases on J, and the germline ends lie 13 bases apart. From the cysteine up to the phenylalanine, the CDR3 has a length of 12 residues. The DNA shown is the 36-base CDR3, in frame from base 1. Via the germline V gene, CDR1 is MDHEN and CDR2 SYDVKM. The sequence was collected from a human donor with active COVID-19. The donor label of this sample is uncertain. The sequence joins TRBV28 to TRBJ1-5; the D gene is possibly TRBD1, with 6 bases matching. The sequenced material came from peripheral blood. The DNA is TGTGCCATCCAGACAGGTCCTCAGCCCCAGCATTTT. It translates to CAIQTGPQPQHF.